This is a list of T cell receptor beta chains from one sample in a study of cytomegalovirus exposure and HLA in healthy donors. The data were produced by immunoSEQ multiplex PCR, yet TCRdb's version contains in-frame clones alone and is incomplete. The sample holds 150,000 to 200,000 clones, roughly 80% seen once. The specimen was PBMCs. These receptor sequences come from a male donor in good health and CMV-seropositive. Both conserved end residues are part of each CDR3. D genes are given only for firm matches. Where a row states a size, it is once, few, many or the class of an expanded clone; other rows omit it.

>TRBJ2-1|TRBV6-4|TRBD2|NA
TGTGCCAGCAGCCTAACGCGGAGACTAGCGGGGGTCAATGAGCAGTTCTTC
CASSLTRRLAGVNEQFF
>TRBJ2-5|TRBV9|NA|NA
TGTGCCAGCAGCGTATCCACTCTTGGAGTATATCAAGAGACCCAGTACTTC
CASSVSTLGVYQETQYF
>TRBJ2-3|TRBV5-5|TRBD2|NA
TGTGCCAGCAGCCCCGCTAGCGGGAGAAACTCAGATACGCAGTATTTT
CASSPASGRNSDTQYF
>TRBJ2-5|TRBV7-2|TRBD2|NA
TGTGCCAGCAGCCTGCACGGGGAGGGCCTTTACCAAGAGACCCAGTACTTC
CASSLHGEGLYQETQYF
>TRBJ2-3|TRBV6-1|NA|NA
TGTGCCAGCATAGTAACTAGCTTGTCAGATACGCAGTATTTT
CASIVTSLSDTQYF
>TRBJ1-5|TRBV10-3|NA|NA
TGTGCCATCAGTGAGGACTATCAGCCCCAGCATTTT
CAISEDYQPQHF
>TRBJ2-5|TRBV6-6|NA|NA
TGTGCCAGCAGCCAACAAGAGACCCAGTACTTC
CASSQQETQYF
>TRBJ2-5|TRBV15|NA|few
TGTGCCACCAGCAGAGAGGCAGGGGGGCGAGGGCAGTACTTC
CATSREAGGRGQYF
>TRBJ2-7|TRBV20-1|NA|NA
TGCAGTGTTAGGGCGGACTACGAGCAGTACTTC
CSVRADYEQYF
>TRBJ2-7|TRBV5-8|NA|NA
TGTGCCAGCAAAACGGGGGTCACCTACGAGCAGTACTTC
CASKTGVTYEQYF